The present T cell receptor (beta chain) was sequenced within a study of shared clonotypes between healthy human individuals. TCRdb's copy holds only in-frame clones and misses some; the assay was immunoSEQ multiplex PCR. The data contain over a million clones, approximately 98.5% of them singletons. Germline V CDR1 and CDR2: SGHNT, YENEEA. Trimming pared 0 bases from V and 0 bases from J, leaving 15 bases between. The CDR3 spans 18 residues. The material sequenced was naive CD4+ T cells sorted from blood. Regarding subset: CD45RA+ positively selected. The rearrangement links TRBV11-3 to TRBJ2-1; weak D call: TRBD2 (5 bases). The sequence came from a man aged 25 to 40 in good health. In DNA, the CDR3 is TGTGCCAGCAGCTTAGATATCAGCGGAGGAAGCTCCTACAATGAGCAGTTCTTC. Protein: CASSLDISGGSSYNEQFF.